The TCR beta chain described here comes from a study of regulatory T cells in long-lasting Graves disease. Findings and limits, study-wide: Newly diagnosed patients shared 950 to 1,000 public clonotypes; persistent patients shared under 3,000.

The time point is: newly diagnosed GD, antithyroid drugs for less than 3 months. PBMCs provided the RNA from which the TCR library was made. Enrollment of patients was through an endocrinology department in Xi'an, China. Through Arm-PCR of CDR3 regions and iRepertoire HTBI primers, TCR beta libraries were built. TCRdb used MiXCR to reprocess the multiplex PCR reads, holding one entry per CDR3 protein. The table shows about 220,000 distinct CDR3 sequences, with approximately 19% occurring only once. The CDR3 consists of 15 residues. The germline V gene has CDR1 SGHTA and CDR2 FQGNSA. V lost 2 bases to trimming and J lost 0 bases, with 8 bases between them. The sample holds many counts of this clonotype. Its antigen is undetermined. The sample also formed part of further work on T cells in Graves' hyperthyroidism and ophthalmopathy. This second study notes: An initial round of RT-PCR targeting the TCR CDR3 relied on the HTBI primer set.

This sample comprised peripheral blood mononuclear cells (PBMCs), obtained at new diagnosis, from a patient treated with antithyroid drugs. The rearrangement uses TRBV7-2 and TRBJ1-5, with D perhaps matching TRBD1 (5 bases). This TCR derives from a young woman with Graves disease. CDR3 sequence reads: CASSLWGDSNQPQHF. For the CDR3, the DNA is TGTGCCAGCAGCTTATGGGGGGATAGCAATCAGCCCCAGCATTTT.